This is a list of T cell receptor beta chains from one sample in a study of blood T cell repertoires in COVID-19. Sequencing used immunoSEQ multiplex PCR; TCRdb keeps in-frame clones, though not all of them. The data show about 440,000 clones, about 85% seen once. Source material: PBMCs or T cells enriched from blood (not recorded which). These TCRs come from a woman aged 18 to 35 with acute COVID-19. Each CDR3 is given with its conserved first and last residue. The D gene is left open where the match is weak. Not every row has a clone size; where given, it reads once, few, many or a size class.

v_gene	j_gene	d_gene	abundance	CDR3aa	CDR3nt
TRBV11-2	TRBJ1-4	NA	NA	CASSARDKILETNEKLFF	TGTGCCAGCAGCGCCCGGGACAAAATTCTGGAAACTAATGAAAAACTGTTTTTT
TRBV3-1/TRBV3-2	TRBJ2-1	TRBD2	NA	CASSHLSGGSGNEQFF	TGTGCCAGCAGCCACCTCTCGGGCGGGAGCGGCAATGAGCAGTTCTTC
TRBV28	TRBJ2-5	TRBD1	NA	CASSHEQGAIGETQYF	TGTGCCAGCAGCCACGAACAGGGGGCGATAGGGGAGACCCAGTACTTC
TRBV2	TRBJ1-2	NA	NA	CASKISEGYGYTF	TGTGCCAGCAAAATTTCCGAGGGCTATGGCTACACCTTC
TRBV19	TRBJ1-2	NA	once	CASSIVAGGPTHSNYGYTF	TGTGCCAGTAGTATAGTTGCGGGGGGACCGACCCACTCGAACTATGGCTACACCTTC
TRBV9	TRBJ2-7	NA	once	CASSVHVGSSYEQYF	TGTGCCAGCAGCGTTCATGTCGGGAGCTCCTACGAGCAGTACTTC
TRBV3-1/TRBV3-2	TRBJ1-2	TRBD1	once	CASSRQGVGYTF	TGTGCCAGCAGTCGACAGGGTGTTGGCTACACCTTC
TRBV7-9	TRBJ2-3	NA	NA	CASSSRTDTQYF	TGTGCCAGCAGCTCCCGGACAGATACGCAGTATTTT
TRBV2	TRBJ1-5	NA	NA	CASSGTIPGTDYSNQPQHF	TGTGCCAGCAGTGGAACTATACCTGGGACGGACTATAGCAATCAGCCCCAGCATTTT
TRBV18	TRBJ1-2	NA	NA	CASSPRGEYYGYTF	TGTGCCAGCTCACCCCGGGGGGAATACTATGGCTACACCTTC
TRBV27	TRBJ1-6	NA	NA	CASSFERNSPLHF	TGTGCCAGCAGTTTCGAGCGTAATTCACCCCTCCACTTT
TRBV9	TRBJ2-5	NA	NA	CASSPPGGRETQYF	TGTGCCAGCAGCCCTCCCGGGGGACGCGAGACCCAGTACTTC
TRBV7-8	TRBJ1-1	NA	NA	CASSQGQNTEAFF	TGTGCCAGCAGCCAGGGACAGAACACTGAAGCTTTCTTT
TRBV9	TRBJ1-5	NA	NA	CASSVGGTYSNQPQHF	TGTGCCAGCAGCGTAGGAGGGACATATAGCAATCAGCCCCAGCATTTT
TRBV6-5	TRBJ1-4	TRBD1	NA	CASSLRGQGSEKLFF	TGTGCCAGCAGCCTCCGGGGACAGGGCTCCGAAAAACTGTTTTTT
TRBV5-1	TRBJ1-3	TRBD1	NA	CASSLEQGRRGNTIYF	TGCGCCAGCAGCTTGGAACAGGGGAGGAGAGGAAACACCATATATTTT
TRBV7-2	TRBJ2-1	TRBD2	NA	CASIRGREEYEQFF	TGTGCCAGCATACGTGGGCGGGAGGAATATGAGCAGTTCTTC
TRBV12-3/TRBV12-4	TRBJ1-1	NA	NA	CASSPLMNTEAFF	TGTGCCAGCAGCCCCCTTATGAACACTGAAGCTTTCTTT
TRBV18	TRBJ2-7	TRBD2	NA	CASSPTLGGYEQYF	TGTGCCAGCTCACCAACCCTGGGAGGGTACGAGCAGTACTTC
TRBV4-1	TRBJ1-5	NA	few	CASSQGVATGNQPQHF	TGCGCCAGCAGCCAAGGGGTGGCCACAGGGAATCAGCCCCAGCATTTT
TRBV7-9	TRBJ1-2	TRBD1	once	CASSSGTGERYGYTF	TGTGCCAGCAGCTCCGGGACAGGAGAACGCTATGGCTACACCTTC
TRBV4-3	TRBJ2-1	TRBD1	NA	CASSQSPPGQGRNEQFF	TGCGCCAGCAGCCAATCCCCCCCCGGACAGGGTCGAAATGAGCAGTTCTTC
TRBV12-3/TRBV12-4	TRBJ1-5	NA	NA	CASSTARQPQHF	TGTGCCAGCAGTACCGCCAGGCAGCCCCAGCATTTT
TRBV6-5	TRBJ2-6	NA	NA	CASRAVAGANVLTF	TGTGCCAGCAGAGCCGTAGCTGGGGCCAACGTCCTGACTTTC
TRBV10-3	TRBJ1-1	TRBD1	once	CAISEPTGRLGTEAFF	TGTGCCATCAGTGAACCGACAGGGAGATTGGGCACTGAAGCTTTCTTT
TRBV6-6	TRBJ2-1	NA	once	CASSHRYNEQFF	TGTGCCAGCAGCCACAGGTACAATGAGCAGTTCTTC